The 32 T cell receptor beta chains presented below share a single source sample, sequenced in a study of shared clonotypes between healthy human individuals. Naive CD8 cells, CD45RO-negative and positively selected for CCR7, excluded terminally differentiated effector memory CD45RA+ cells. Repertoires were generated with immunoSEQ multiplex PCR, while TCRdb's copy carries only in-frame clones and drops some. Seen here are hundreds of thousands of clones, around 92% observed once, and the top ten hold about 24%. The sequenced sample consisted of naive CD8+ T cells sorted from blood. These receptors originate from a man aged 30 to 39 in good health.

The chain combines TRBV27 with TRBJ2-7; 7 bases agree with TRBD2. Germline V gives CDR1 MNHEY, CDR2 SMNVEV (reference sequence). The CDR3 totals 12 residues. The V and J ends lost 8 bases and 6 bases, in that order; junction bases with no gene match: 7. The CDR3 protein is CASFNPGGEQYF. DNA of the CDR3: TGTGCCAGCTTTAACCCGGGAGGCGAGCAGTACTTC.

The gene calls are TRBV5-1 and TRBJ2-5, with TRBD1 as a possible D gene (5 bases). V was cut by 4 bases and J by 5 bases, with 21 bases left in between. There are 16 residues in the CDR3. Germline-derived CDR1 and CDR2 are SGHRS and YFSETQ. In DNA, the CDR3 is TGCGCCAGCAGCGCCTCAGGCAGGGTCTTGATGGAGACCCAGTACTTC. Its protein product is CASSASGRVLMETQYF.

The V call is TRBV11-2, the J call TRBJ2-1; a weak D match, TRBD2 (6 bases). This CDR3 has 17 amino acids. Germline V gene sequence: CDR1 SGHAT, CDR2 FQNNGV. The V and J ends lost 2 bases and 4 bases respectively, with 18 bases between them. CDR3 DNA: TGTGCCAGCAGCTTAAGCCTGGGGCGACTAGAATACAATGAGCAGTTCTTC. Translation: CASSLSLGRLEYNEQFF.

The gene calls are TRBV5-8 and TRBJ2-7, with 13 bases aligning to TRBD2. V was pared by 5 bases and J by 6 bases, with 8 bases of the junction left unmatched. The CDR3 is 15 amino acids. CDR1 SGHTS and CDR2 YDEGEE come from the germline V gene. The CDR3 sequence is CASSWTSGRGIEQYF. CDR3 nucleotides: TGTGCCAGCAGTTGGACTAGCGGGAGAGGCATCGAGCAGTACTTC.

The CDR3 sequence is CASRSRADEQYF. In DNA form, the CDR3 reads TGTGCCAGCAGATCCCGAGCGGACGAGCAGTACTTC. V is TRBV27 and J is TRBJ2-7; D may be TRBD2 (5 bases). CDR1 MNHEY and CDR2 SMNVEV come from the germline V gene (reference sequence). This CDR3 has 12 residues. The germline V and J ends were trimmed by 6 bases and 5 bases, with 11 bases remaining between them.

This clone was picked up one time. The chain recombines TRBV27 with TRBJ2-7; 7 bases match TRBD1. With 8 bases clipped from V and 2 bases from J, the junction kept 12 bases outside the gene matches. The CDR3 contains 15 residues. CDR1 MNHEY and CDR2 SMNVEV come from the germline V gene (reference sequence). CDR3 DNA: TGTGCCAGCGATAAACCGGGACAGCACGCCTACGAGCAGTACTTC. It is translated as CASDKPGQHAYEQYF.

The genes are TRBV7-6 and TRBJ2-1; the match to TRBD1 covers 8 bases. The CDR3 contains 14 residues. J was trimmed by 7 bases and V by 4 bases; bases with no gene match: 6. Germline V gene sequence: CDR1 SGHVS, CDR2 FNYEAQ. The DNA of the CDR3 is TGTGCCAGCAGCTCCGGGACAGGTCCTAATGAGCAGTTCTTC. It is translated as CASSSGTGPNEQFF.

CDR3 protein: CAWRERRWNYGYTF. CDR3 sequence (DNA): TGTGCCTGGAGAGAACGGAGGTGGAACTATGGCTACACCTTC. The rearrangement uses TRBV30 and TRBJ1-2; no reliable D call. The V gene lost 3 bases and the J gene lost 2 bases, with 13 bases spanning the gap. Germline-derived CDR1 and CDR2 are GTSNPN and SVGIG (reference sequence). CDR3 length: 14 amino acids.

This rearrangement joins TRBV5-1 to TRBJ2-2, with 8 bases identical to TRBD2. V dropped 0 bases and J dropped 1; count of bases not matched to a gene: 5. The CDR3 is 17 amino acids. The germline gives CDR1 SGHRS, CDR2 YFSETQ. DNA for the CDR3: TGCGCCAGCAGCTTGGCGGGAGGGGCTATGAACACCGGGGAGCTGTTTTTT. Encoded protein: CASSLAGGAMNTGELFF.

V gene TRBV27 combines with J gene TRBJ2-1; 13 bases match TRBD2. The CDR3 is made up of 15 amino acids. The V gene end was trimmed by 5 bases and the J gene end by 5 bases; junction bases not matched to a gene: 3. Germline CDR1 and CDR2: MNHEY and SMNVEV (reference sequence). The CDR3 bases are TGTGCCAGCAGTAGAGGGACTAGCGGGGACAATGAGCAGTTCTTC. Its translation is CASSRGTSGDNEQFF.

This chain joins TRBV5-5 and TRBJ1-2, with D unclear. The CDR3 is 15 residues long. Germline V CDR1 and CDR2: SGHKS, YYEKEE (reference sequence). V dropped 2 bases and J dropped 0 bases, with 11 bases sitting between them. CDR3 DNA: TGTGCCAGCAGCTTACAGTTCTTCGCTAACTATGGCTACACCTTC. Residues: CASSLQFFANYGYTF. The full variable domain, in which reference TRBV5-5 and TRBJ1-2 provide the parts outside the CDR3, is DAGVTQSPTHLIKTRGQQVTLRCSPISGHKSVSWYQQVLGQGPQFIFQYYEKEERGRGNFPDRFSARQFPNYSSELNVNALLLGDSALYLCASSLQFFANYGYTFGSGTRLTVV.

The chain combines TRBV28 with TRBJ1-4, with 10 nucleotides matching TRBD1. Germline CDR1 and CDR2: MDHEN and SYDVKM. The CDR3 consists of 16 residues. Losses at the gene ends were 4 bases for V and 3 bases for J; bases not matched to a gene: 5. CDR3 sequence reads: CASSWTGGLANEKLFF. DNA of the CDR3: TGTGCCAGCAGTTGGACAGGGGGGCTTGCTAATGAAAAACTGTTTTTT.

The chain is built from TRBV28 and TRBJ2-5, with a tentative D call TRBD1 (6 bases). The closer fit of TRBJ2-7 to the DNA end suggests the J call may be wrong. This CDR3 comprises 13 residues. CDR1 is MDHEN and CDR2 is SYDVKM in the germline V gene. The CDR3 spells CASSLTGPYEQYF. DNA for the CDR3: TGTGCCAGCAGCCTCACAGGGCCCTACGAGCAGTACTTC.

DNA for the CDR3: TGTGCCAGTGCCTCAGACTCTGGGGCCAACGTCCTGACTTTC. It codes for CASASDSGANVLTF. The genes are TRBV19 and TRBJ2-6, with D unresolved. The CDR3 has 14 residues. Per the germline V gene, CDR1 is LNHDA and CDR2 is SQIVND (reference sequence). Trimming took off 8 bases at V and 0 bases at J, with 8 bases between the two ends.

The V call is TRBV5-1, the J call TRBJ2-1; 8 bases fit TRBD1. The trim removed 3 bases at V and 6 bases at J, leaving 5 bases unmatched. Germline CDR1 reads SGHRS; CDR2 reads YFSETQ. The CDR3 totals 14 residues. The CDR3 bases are TGCGCCAGCAGCTCCCTGACAGGGGCCAATGAGCAGTTCTTC. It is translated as CASSSLTGANEQFF.

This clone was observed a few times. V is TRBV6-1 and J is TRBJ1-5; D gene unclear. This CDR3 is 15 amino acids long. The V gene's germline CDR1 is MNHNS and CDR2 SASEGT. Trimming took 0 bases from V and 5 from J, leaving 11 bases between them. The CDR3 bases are TGTGCCAGCAGTGAAGCGCACTGGGTTCATCAGCCCCAGCATTTT. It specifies CASSEAHWVHQPQHF.

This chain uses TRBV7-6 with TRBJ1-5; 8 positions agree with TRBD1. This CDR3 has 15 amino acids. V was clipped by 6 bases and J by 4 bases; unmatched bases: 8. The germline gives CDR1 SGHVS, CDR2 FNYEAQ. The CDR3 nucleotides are TGTGCCAGCAGTAATGGGACAGGCCCAAATCAGCCCCAGCATTTT. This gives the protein CASSNGTGPNQPQHF.

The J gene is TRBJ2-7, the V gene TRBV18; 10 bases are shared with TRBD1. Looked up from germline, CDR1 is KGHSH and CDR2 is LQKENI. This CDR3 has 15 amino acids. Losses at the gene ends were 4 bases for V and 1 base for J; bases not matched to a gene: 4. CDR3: CASSLWTGGSYEQYF. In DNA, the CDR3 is TGTGCCAGCTCACTCTGGACAGGGGGTTCCTACGAGCAGTACTTC.

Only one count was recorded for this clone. Here the CDR3 DNA reads TGTGCCAGCAGCCAACGGGACAGCTCCTACAATGAGCAGTTCTTC. Its translation is CASSQRDSSYNEQFF. This chain connects TRBV27 to TRBJ2-1, with 7 bases fitting TRBD1. The CDR3 spans 15 residues. V was pared by 6 bases and J by 0 bases, with 5 bases of the junction left unmatched. The germline V gene has CDR1 MNHEY and CDR2 SMNVEV (reference sequence).

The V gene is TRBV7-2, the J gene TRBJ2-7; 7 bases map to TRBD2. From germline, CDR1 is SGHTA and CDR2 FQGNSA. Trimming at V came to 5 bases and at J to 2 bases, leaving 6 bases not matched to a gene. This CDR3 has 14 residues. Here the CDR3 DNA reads TGTGCCAGCAGCCCAGGGAGGGAGACCTACGAGCAGTACTTC. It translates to CASSPGRETYEQYF.

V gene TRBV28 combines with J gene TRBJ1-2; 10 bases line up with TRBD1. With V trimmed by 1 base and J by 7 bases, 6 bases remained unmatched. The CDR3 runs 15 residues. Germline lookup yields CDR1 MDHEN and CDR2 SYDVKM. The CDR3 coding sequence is TGTGCCAGCAGTTTATCGGACAGGGGGTACGGTGGCTACACCTTC. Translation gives CASSLSDRGYGGYTF.

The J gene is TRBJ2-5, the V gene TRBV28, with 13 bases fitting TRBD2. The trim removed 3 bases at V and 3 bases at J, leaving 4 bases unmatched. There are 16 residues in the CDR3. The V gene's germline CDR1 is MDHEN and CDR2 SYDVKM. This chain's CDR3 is CASSFSGTSGKETQYF. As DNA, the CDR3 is TGTGCCAGCAGTTTCTCTGGGACTAGCGGGAAAGAGACCCAGTACTTC. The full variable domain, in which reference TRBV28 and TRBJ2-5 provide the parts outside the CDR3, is DVKVTQSSRYLVKRTGEKVFLECVQDMDHENMFWYRQDPGLGLRLIYFSYDVKMKEKGDIPEGYSVSREKKERFSLILESASTNQTSMYLCASSFSGTSGKETQYFGPGTRLLVL.

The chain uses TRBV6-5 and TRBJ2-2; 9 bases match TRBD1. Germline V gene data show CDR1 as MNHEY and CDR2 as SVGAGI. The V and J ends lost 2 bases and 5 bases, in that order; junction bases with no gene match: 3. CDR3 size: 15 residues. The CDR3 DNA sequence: TGTGCCAGCAGTTACCACAGGGGGCGGACCGGGGAGCTGTTTTTT. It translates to CASSYHRGRTGELFF.

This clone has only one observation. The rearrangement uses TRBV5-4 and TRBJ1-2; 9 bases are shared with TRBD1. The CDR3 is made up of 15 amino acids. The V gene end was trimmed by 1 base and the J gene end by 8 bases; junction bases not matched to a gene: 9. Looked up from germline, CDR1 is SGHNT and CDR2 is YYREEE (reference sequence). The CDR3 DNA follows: TGTGCCAGCAGCTTGCGACAGGGGGATCTGAGAGGCTACACCTTC. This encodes CASSLRQGDLRGYTF.

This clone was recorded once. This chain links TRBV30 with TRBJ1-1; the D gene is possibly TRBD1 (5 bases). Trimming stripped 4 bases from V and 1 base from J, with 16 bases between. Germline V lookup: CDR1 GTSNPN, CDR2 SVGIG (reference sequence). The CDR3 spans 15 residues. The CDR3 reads CAWTRPRTGNTEAFF. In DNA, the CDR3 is TGTGCCTGGACCCGACCACGAACAGGGAACACTGAAGCTTTCTTT.

CDR3 in DNA: TGTGCCTGGAGTAGGGACTCCTACGAGCAGTACTTC. It translates to CAWSRDSYEQYF. The rearrangement uses TRBV30 and TRBJ2-7, with no clear D. V was trimmed by 2 bases and J by 0 bases, leaving 5 bases between them. CDR1 and CDR2 (germline): GTSNPN, SVGIG (reference sequence). The CDR3 loop spans 12 amino acids.

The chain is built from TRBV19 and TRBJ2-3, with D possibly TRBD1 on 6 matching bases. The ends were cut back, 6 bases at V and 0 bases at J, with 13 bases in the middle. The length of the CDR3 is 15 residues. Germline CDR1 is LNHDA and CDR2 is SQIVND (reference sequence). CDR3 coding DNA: TGTGCCAGTAGAGAAGACAGGTTCAGCACAGATACGCAGTATTTT. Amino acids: CASREDRFSTDTQYF.

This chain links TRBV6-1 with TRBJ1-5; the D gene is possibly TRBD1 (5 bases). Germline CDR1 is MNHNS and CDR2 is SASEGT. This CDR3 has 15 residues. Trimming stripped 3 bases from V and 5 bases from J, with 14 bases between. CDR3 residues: CASSERPDRHQPQHF. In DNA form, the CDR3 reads TGTGCCAGCAGTGAGAGACCTGACAGACATCAGCCCCAGCATTTT.

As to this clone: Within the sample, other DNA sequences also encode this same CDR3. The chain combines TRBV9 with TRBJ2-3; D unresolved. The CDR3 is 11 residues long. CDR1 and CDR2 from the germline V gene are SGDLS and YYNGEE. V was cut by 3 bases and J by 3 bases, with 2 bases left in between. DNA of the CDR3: TGTGCCAGCAGCGATACAGATACGCAGTATTTT. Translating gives CASSDTDTQYF.

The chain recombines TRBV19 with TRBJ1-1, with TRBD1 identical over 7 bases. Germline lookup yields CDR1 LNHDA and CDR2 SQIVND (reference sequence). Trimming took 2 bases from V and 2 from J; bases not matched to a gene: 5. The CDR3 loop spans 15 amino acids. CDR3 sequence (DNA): TGTGCCAGTAGTATAAGGGGGACAGTAAACACTGAAGCTTTCTTT. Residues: CASSIRGTVNTEAFF.

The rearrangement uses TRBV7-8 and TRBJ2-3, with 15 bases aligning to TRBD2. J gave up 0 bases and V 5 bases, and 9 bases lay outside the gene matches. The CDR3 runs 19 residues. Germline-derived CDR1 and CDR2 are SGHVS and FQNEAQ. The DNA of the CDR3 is TGTGCCAGCAGCGGGGAATCCGGGACTAGCGGGAGGAGCACAGATACGCAGTATTTT. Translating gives CASSGESGTSGRSTDTQYF. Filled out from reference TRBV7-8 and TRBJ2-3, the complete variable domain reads GAGVSQSPRYKVAKRGQDVALRCDPISGHVSLFWYQQALGQGPEFLTYFQNEAQLDKSGLPSDRFFAERPEGSVSTLKIQRTQQEDSAVYLCASSGESGTSGRSTDTQYFGPGTRLTVL.

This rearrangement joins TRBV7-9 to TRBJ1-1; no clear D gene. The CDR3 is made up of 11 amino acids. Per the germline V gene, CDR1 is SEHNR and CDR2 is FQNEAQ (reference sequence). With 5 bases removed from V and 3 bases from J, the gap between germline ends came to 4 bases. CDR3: CASSTYTEAFF. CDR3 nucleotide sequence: TGTGCCAGCAGCACTTACACTGAAGCTTTCTTT.